The following is a T cell receptor beta chain sequence with its context. There are 16 residues in the CDR3. Looked up from germline, CDR1 is LGHDT and CDR2 is YNNKEL (reference sequence). V lost 3 bases and J lost 9; bases outside the gene matches: 8. The entry originates in a study of blood T cell repertoires in COVID-19. The protocol was immunoSEQ multiplex PCR, while the TCRdb copy is restricted to in-frame clones and leaves out a portion. The sample gives approximately 230,000 clones, around 86% of which show up once; around 15% is in the top ten. This TCR came from a man aged 18 to 30 who had recovered from COVID-19. What was sequenced was PBMCs or T cells enriched from blood (not recorded which). The chain has TRBV3-1 (or the pseudogene TRBV3-2) and TRBJ2-1; 13 nucleotides align to TRBD2. The CDR3 region is CASSHLGLAGLGEQFF. CDR3 in DNA: TGTGCCAGCAGCCACCTGGGACTAGCGGGATTGGGTGAGCAGTTCTTC.